The source of this T cell receptor beta chain is a study of cytomegalovirus exposure and HLA in healthy donors. Study results and limitations: In most subjects, TCR beta sequences reportedly gave accurate predictions of HLA-A and HLA-B alleles.

Those who donated were healthy bone marrow donors. 60 Vbeta and 13 Jbeta primers were used in PCR. Sequencing was performed with immunoSEQ multiplex PCR; in TCRdb, only in-frame clones are kept and a portion is missing. The table shows roughly 190,000 clones, with 75% to 90% occurring only once. In this sample, this clone turned up once. Its antigen is undetermined. Other DNA sequences in the sample encode the same CDR3. Trimming took 3 bases from V and 1 from J, leaving 9 bases between them. Germline V gene data show CDR1 as SGHTA and CDR2 as FQGNSA. The CDR3 consists of 14 residues. Material for sequencing was PBMCs. This sequence joins TRBV7-2 and TRBJ1-1, with a weak D call TRBD1 (6 bases). The source is a boy between 2 and 10 years old in good health and CMV-seronegative. CDR3 bases: TGTGCCAGCAGCTTGCAGGGGACGAACACTGAAGCTTTCTTT. Translated, it gives CASSLQGTNTEAFF.